The rows below give T cell receptor beta chains drawn from one sample of a study of blood T cell repertoires in COVID-19. TCRdb keeps only in-frame clones here, not all; method: immunoSEQ multiplex PCR. The sample lists some 120,000 clones; roughly nine tenths were seen once. Specimen: peripheral blood. Receptor source: a man in his sixties with COVID-19, enrolled during active disease. Each CDR3 is given with its conserved first and last residue. D genes are given only for firm matches. The size entry is marked missing in some rows and otherwise reads once, few, many or a size class.

TRBJ1-6,TRBV10-1,-,TRBD1,TGCGCCAGCAGATTAGGGGGCGTTCATTCTAATTCACCCCTCCACTTT,CASRLGGVHSNSPLHF
TRBJ1-6,TRBV11-3,-,TRBD1,TGTGCCAGCAGCTGGGGACAGTTAAATTCACCCCTCCACTTT,CASSWGQLNSPLHF
TRBJ1-5,TRBV30,-,-,TGTGCCTGGAGTGGGCCCGGGTATCAGCCCCAGCATTTT,CAWSGPGYQPQHF
TRBJ2-7,TRBV2,-,-,TGTGCCAGCAGTCCGCCGGGGGTCTACGAGCAGTACTTC,CASSPPGVYEQYF
TRBJ2-1,TRBV28,-,TRBD2,TGTGCCAGCAGTCGAACCCCGGGACTAGCCAACAATGAGCAGTTCTTC,CASSRTPGLANNEQFF
TRBJ2-7,TRBV19,-,TRBD1,TGTGCCAGTACCGACAGGGGTTCCTCCTACGAGCAGTACTTC,CASTDRGSSYEQYF
TRBJ2-1,TRBV20-1,-,TRBD2,TGCAGTGTGACTAGCGGGGAGCAGTTCTTC,CSVTSGEQFF
TRBJ1-2,TRBV27,-,TRBD1,TGTGCCAGCAGTCGGGACAGAAGTGGCTACACCTTC,CASSRDRSGYTF
TRBJ1-2,TRBV28,-,-,TGTGCCAGCAGTTTAAGAGGCGATAACTATGGCTACACCTTC,CASSLRGDNYGYTF
TRBJ1-2,TRBV7-2,-,-,TGTGCCAGCAGCCCCTACCCTGGACAGCCTTATGGCTACACCTTC,CASSPYPGQPYGYTF
TRBJ1-4,TRBV7-9,-,TRBD1,TGTGCCAGCAGCTCTTCCTGGGGACAGGGGGCATCAACTAATGAAAAACTGTTTTTT,CASSSSWGQGASTNEKLFF
TRBJ1-4,TRBV5-1,once,TRBD1,TGCGCCAGCAGCCGCCGGACAGGAGTTAATGAAAAACTGTTTTTT,CASSRRTGVNEKLFF
TRBJ2-5,TRBV2,once,TRBD2,TGTGCCAGCAGTGAAGCGCTCGGGGGGGTAGGAGAGACCCAGTACTTC,CASSEALGGVGETQYF
TRBJ2-5,TRBV19,-,TRBD2,TGTGCCAGTAGGCCAACGGGGGGAGAGACCCAGTACTTC,CASRPTGGETQYF
TRBJ2-2,TRBV2,-,-,TGTGCCAGCCTAGGCCCTAACACCGGGGAGCTGTTTTTT,CASLGPNTGELFF
TRBJ2-1,TRBV10-1,-,TRBD1,TGCGCCAGCAGTGAGTCGGGACAGGGGGTGGCGGGAGCATACAATGAGCAGTTCTTC,CASSESGQGVAGAYNEQFF
TRBJ2-7,TRBV28,-,TRBD1,TGTGCCAGCAGGTCCGGGACAGGGGGATCCTACGAGCAGTACTTC,CASRSGTGGSYEQYF
TRBJ1-3,TRBV30,-,-,TGTGCCTGGTGTCCCCCCGCGCTCGGGGTCCCCTCTGGAAACACCATATATTTT,CAWCPPALGVPSGNTIYF
TRBJ1-2,TRBV19,-,-,TGTGCCAGTAGTGCGGGGAGGAGTGGCTACACCTTC,CASSAGRSGYTF
TRBJ2-2,TRBV9,once,-,TGTGCCAGCAGCCCCCGCAGGGCGAACACCGGGGAGCTGTTTTTT,CASSPRRANTGELFF
TRBJ1-5,TRBV27,-,TRBD1,TGTGCCAGCAGTTCCAGACAGGGGTACAATCAGCCCCAGCATTTT,CASSSRQGYNQPQHF
TRBJ2-1,TRBV4-3,once,TRBD2,TGCGCCAGCAGCCAAGTGGCTAGCGGGAACAGCTACAATGAGCAGTTCTTC,CASSQVASGNSYNEQFF
TRBJ1-2,TRBV6-5,-,-,TGTGCCAGCAGTTACCTCGCGGGTCATGGCTACACCTTC,CASSYLAGHGYTF
TRBJ1-5,TRBV5-1,-,-,TGCGCCAGCAGCTTGGACGGGGATAGCAATCAGCCCCAGCATTTT,CASSLDGDSNQPQHF
TRBJ2-3,TRBV29-1,-,TRBD2,TGCCTAGCGGGACCGGGGGATACGCAGTATTTT,CLAGPGDTQYF
TRBJ2-7,TRBV9,-,-,TGTGCCAGCAGCGTAGGAGGTGCCGACTACGAGCAGTACTTC,CASSVGGADYEQYF
TRBJ1-4,TRBV29-1,once,-,TGCAGCGTTGAGGGGCTGGGGGGATTACTGTTTTTT,CSVEGLGGLLFF
TRBJ1-3,TRBV15,-,TRBD1,TGTGCCACCAGCAGAAGACAGGGGGTCGGAAACACCATATATTTT,CATSRRQGVGNTIYF
TRBJ1-2,TRBV12-3/TRBV12-4,-,-,TGTGCCAGCAGTCCCGCGATTTCGGGCTACACCTTC,CASSPAISGYTF
TRBJ2-5,TRBV3-1/TRBV3-2,-,TRBD2,TGTGCCAGCAGCCAACCAGCGGGAGGGGGAGAGACCCAGTACTTC,CASSQPAGGGETQYF
TRBJ2-3,TRBV10-3,-,TRBD2,TGTGCCATCAGTGGGACTAGCGGGAGAGGAGGAGATACGCAGTATTTT,CAISGTSGRGGDTQYF
TRBJ1-1,TRBV4-1,-,TRBD1,TGCGCCAGCAGCCAAGATCTTAGGACAGGGCAAACTGAAGCTTTCTTT,CASSQDLRTGQTEAFF
TRBJ2-3,TRBV6-5,-,-,TGTGCCAGCAAGGACTGGGAGAGCACAGATACGCAGTATTTT,CASKDWESTDTQYF
TRBJ1-2,TRBV7-2,-,-,TGTGCCAGCAGCCGTGTTGGGGACACCTATGGCTACACCTTC,CASSRVGDTYGYTF
TRBJ2-5,TRBV28,-,TRBD2,TGTGCCAGCAGGGATACTAGCGGGAGGGTTAAAAAGACCCAGTACTTC,CASRDTSGRVKKTQYF
TRBJ2-3,TRBV5-4,-,-,TGTGCCAGCAGCTTGTCCACTAGTAGGGCCACAGATACGCAGTATTTT,CASSLSTSRATDTQYF
TRBJ1-6,TRBV9,-,-,TGTGCCAGCACCAAATCAGGGGCGGATAATTCACCCCTCCACTTT,CASTKSGADNSPLHF
TRBJ2-3,TRBV7-8,-,TRBD2,TGTGCCAGCAGCCGGACTAGCGGGACCACAGATACGCAGTATTTT,CASSRTSGTTDTQYF
TRBJ2-1,TRBV19,-,-,TGTGCCAGTAGTCCCACTCCGCGAGGGAATGAGCAGTTCTTC,CASSPTPRGNEQFF
TRBJ2-7,TRBV2,-,TRBD1,TGTGCCAGCAGATTGACACCAGGACAGGGCTACGAGCAGTACTTC,CASRLTPGQGYEQYF
TRBJ2-7,TRBV5-8,-,TRBD2,TGTGCCAGCAGCTTTGCTACTAGCGGACCCTACGAGCAGTACTTC,CASSFATSGPYEQYF
TRBJ1-2,TRBV6-2/TRBV6-3,-,TRBD1,TGTGCCAGCAGTTACCACCCAGGGGGTAATGGCTACACCTTC,CASSYHPGGNGYTF
TRBJ1-1,TRBV6-5,-,TRBD1,TGTGCCAGCAGTTCTACACCACAGGGGGGGAGGGCTTTCTTT,CASSSTPQGGRAFF
TRBJ1-1,TRBV28,-,-,TGTGCCAGCATCTCTATGAACACTGAAGCTTTCTTT,CASISMNTEAFF
TRBJ2-7,TRBV7-8,-,TRBD2,TGTGCCAGCAGCTTTACTAGCGGCTATTCCTACGAGCAGTACTTC,CASSFTSGYSYEQYF
TRBJ1-1,TRBV5-1,-,-,TGCGCCAGCAGCCTGGGACCGGGGGACACTGAAGCTTTCTTT,CASSLGPGDTEAFF
TRBJ1-5,TRBV28,-,-,TGTGCCAGCAGTTCCTATGACAGAGAGCAGCCCCAGCATTTT,CASSSYDREQPQHF
TRBJ2-3,TRBV11-2,-,-,TGTGCCAGCAGCGCACGGGGGCGGGAGCGACGAGATACGCAGTATTTT,CASSARGRERRDTQYF
TRBJ2-1,TRBV29-1,once,TRBD2,TGCAGCGTCCAAGCGGGAGGGGGTGAGCAGTTCTTC,CSVQAGGGEQFF
TRBJ2-7,TRBV18,-,TRBD1,TGTGCCAGCTCACCACAAATTTCTAGTTTCGGGACAGAATCCTACGAGCAGTACTTC,CASSPQISSFGTESYEQYF
TRBJ1-2,TRBV20-1,-,TRBD1,TGCAGTGCTAGACAGGGGGAGGGCTACACCTTC,CSARQGEGYTF
TRBJ2-7,TRBV2,-,TRBD2,TGTGCCAGCAGATCAGCGGGAAGCTCCTACGAGCAGTACTTC,CASRSAGSSYEQYF
TRBJ2-7,TRBV19,once,TRBD1,TGTGCCAGCTCTAAGACAGGGGAAAGCGAGCAGTACTTC,CASSKTGESEQYF